This section outlines one TCR beta chain sequence together with its context. This entry is derived from a study of blood T cell repertoires in COVID-19. Only in-frame clones appear in the TCRdb table, and some are missing; sequencing was by immunoSEQ multiplex PCR. The table includes about 310,000 clones, roughly 87% detected once. V dropped 5 bases and J dropped 6 bases, with 14 bases sitting between them. Germline assignment: CDR1 SGHKS and CDR2 YYEKEE (reference sequence). The CDR3 runs to 14 residues. This TCR came from a woman younger than 35 who had recovered from COVID-19. The sequenced sample was PBMCs or T cells enriched from blood (not recorded which). The gene calls are TRBV5-5 and TRBJ1-4; D not certain. The CDR3 protein is CASSPARRDEKLFF. In nucleotides, the CDR3 is TGTGCCAGCAGTCCGGCGCGACGGGATGAAAAACTGTTTTTT.